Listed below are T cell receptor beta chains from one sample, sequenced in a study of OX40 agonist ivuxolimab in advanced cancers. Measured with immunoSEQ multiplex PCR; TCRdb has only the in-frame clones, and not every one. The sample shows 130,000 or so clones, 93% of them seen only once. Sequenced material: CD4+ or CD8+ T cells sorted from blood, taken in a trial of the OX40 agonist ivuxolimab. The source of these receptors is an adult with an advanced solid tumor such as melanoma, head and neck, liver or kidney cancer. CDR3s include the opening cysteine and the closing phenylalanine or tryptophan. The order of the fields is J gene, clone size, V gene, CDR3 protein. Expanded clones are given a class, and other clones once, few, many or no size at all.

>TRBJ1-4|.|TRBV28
CASSPQSTNEKLFF
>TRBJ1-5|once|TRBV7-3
CASSLYQGQPQHF
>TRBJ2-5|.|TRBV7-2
CASSLEGEGPRETQYF
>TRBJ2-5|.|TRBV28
CASSFDRDEETQYF
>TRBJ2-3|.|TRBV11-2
CASSLVRAESGTQYF
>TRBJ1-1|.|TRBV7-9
CASSLVQGDNTEAFF
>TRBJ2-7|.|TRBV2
CASNDLGVDEQYF
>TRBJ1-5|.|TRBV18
CASSLLDSNQPQHF
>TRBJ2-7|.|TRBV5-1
CASSSGRSPGEQYF
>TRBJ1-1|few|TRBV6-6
CASSSRDRNTEAFF
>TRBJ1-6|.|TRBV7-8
CASSPTSGRYNSPLHF
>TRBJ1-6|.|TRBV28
CASTPGPLGSPLHF
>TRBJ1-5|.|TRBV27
CASSSSGRWGNQPQHF
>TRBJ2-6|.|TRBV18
CASSRATGSGANVLTF
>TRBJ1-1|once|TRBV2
CASSEGPRGGEAFF
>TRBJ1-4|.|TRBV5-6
CASSLTLGVNEKLFF
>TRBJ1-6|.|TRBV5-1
CASRAEWGSPLHF
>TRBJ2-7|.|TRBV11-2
CASSLNFEQYF
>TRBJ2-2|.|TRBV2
CASSDNGGFTGELFF
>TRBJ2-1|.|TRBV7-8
CASSEFDPNFNEQFF
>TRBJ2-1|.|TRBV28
CASSLGTGGQFF
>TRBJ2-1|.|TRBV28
CASTGRTSGAYNEQFF
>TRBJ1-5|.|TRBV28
CASTPGIGGNQPQHF
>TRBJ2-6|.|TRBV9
CASSPGHNSGANVLTF
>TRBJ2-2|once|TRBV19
CASSPRGGSNTGELFF
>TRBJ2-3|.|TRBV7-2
CASSFLAGAGRLTDTQYF
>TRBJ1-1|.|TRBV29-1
CSVALTGGLTEAFF
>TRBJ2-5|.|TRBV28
CASTSGRGPGETQYF
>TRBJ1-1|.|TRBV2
CASGPGGPPTEAFF
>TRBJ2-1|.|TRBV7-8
CASIRTSGSTNEQFF